Many counts were recorded for the clone carrying this T cell receptor beta chain. What it binds is not known. This record belongs to a study of T-cell reconstitution after alpha-beta-depleted transplantation in children. Study-wide results and caveats: For some patients, TCRbeta diversity was high at day 60 because of recipient T cells and thymic progenitors that survived.

The authors prepared the TCRbeta library with unique molecular identifiers. Each CDR3 protein is one row after TCRdb ran MiXCR on the PCR reads. The top ten clones hold 25% to 35% of a sample with about 980,000 distinct CDR3 sequences, 25% to 30% of them seen once. Unmatched junction bases numbered 8, after V lost 6 bases and J lost 6 bases. The CDR3 consists of 15 residues. This TCR was sampled from a boy less than two years old who had a stem cell transplant for SCID, so the T cells may come from the graft donor. The sample was PBMCs, mostly from graft donor cells, taken 360 days after TCRalphabeta/CD19-depleted stem cell transplant. The genes are TRBV12-3 or TRBV12-4 and TRBJ2-3; 11 bases are shared with TRBD2. The CDR3 coding sequence is TGTGCCAGCAGCCTTAGCGGGGGGGCCGCCGATACGCAGTATTTT. Encoded protein: CASSLSGGAADTQYF.